Listed below are T cell receptor beta chains from one sample, sequenced in a study of T-cell reconstitution after alpha-beta-depleted transplantation in children. TCRdb reanalysed the PCR reads using MiXCR and keeps one entry per CDR3 protein. Found here are 700,000 to 950,000 distinct CDR3 sequences, roughly 15% of them singletons; the top ten hold roughly 4.8%. The sample was PBMCs, mostly from graft donor cells, taken 360 days after TCRalphabeta/CD19-depleted stem cell transplant. The origin of the receptors is a male patient aged 5 to 17 who had a stem cell transplant for acute lymphoblastic leukemia, so the T cells may come from the graft donor. Both conserved end residues are part of each CDR3. The D gene is left open where the match is weak. For some rows the clone size is stated as once, few or many, or as a class when expanded; others skip it.

TRBV5-5	few	.	TRBJ2-5	TGTGCCAGCAGCTTGGTGTCGAGTCTCATAGAGACCCAGTACTTC	CASSLVSSLIETQYF
TRBV7-8	few	TRBD2	TRBJ2-5	TGTGCCAGCAGCCCGCGGACTAGCGGGAGGGTGGAGACCCAGTACTTC	CASSPRTSGRVETQYF
TRBV7-9	few	.	TRBJ1-4	TGTGCCAGCAGCTTAAGGGGGAATGGTGGTGAAAAACTGTTTTTT	CASSLRGNGGEKLFF
TRBV19	few	TRBD1	TRBJ1-1	TGTGCCACTACCTTCGGACAGGGAGGAGCTTTCTTT	CATTFGQGGAFF
TRBV15	.	.	TRBJ2-7	TGTGCCACCAGCAGAGATCGTATACCCTACTCCTACGAGCAGTACTTC	CATSRDRIPYSYEQYF
TRBV5-1	.	.	TRBJ1-6	TGCGCCAGCAGCTTGGCGGGGGGCTCCTATAATTCACCCCTCCACTTT	CASSLAGGSYNSPLHF
TRBV7-2	.	.	TRBJ2-3	TGTGCCAGCAGCTCGAGGAGGGCCGGAGATACGCAGTATTTT	CASSSRRAGDTQYF
TRBV5-1	.	.	TRBJ2-7	TGCGCCAGCAGATCGAGACAGACGCAGTACTTC	CASRSRQTQYF
TRBV7-3	many	TRBD2	TRBJ2-5	TGTGCCAGCAGCCATAGCGGGGGGGACCAGTACTTC	CASSHSGGDQYF
TRBV24-1	.	.	TRBJ2-3	TGTGCCACCAGTGATCCCGGCGCCACAGATACGCAGTATTTT	CATSDPGATDTQYF
TRBV12-3/TRBV12-4	few	.	TRBJ2-3	TGTGCCAGCAGTCCCTGGGACCCTAAGGAGTATTTT	CASSPWDPKEYF
TRBV25-1	.	.	TRBJ1-2	TGTGCCAGCAGTGACTGGGGTTTACTATATGGCTACACCTTC	CASSDWGLLYGYTF
TRBV24-1	.	TRBD1	TRBJ1-2	TGTGCCACCAGGGTTGCCCACGGGACAGGGTTCTATGGCTACACCTTC	CATRVAHGTGFYGYTF
TRBV7-8	.	TRBD1	TRBJ2-3	TGTGCCAGCAGCTTACCCGACAGGGGATGGGATACGCAGTATTTT	CASSLPDRGWDTQYF
TRBV15	many	.	TRBJ2-2	TGTGCCACCAGCAGGGAGGCCCTAAACCCCCGGGAGCTGTTTTTT	CATSREALNPRELFF
TRBV12-3/TRBV12-4	.	.	TRBJ2-4	TGTGCCAGCAGTTTAGCGCTCCGGTACCTCGGGGCCAAAAACATTCAGTACTTC	CASSLALRYLGAKNIQYF
TRBV12-3/TRBV12-4	.	.	TRBJ2-3	TGTGCCGGCACCCCGAGCCCGGGGACTGTAGCAGATACGCAGTATTTT	CAGTPSPGTVADTQYF
TRBV11-2	.	TRBD2	TRBJ2-3	TGTGCCAGCAGCCCCAGGACTAGCGGGAGAGATACGCAGTATTTT	CASSPRTSGRDTQYF
TRBV20-1	many	.	TRBJ1-5	TGCAGTGCTAGGGGTATGGGTAATCAGCCCCAGCATTTT	CSARGMGNQPQHF
TRBV7-6	.	.	TRBJ2-1	TGTGCCAGCAGCCCGGCGTTGGTGTACAATGAGCAGTTCTTC	CASSPALVYNEQFF